The rows below give T cell receptor beta chains drawn from one sample of a study of T cells in Graves' hyperthyroidism and ophthalmopathy. A single record per CDR3 protein comes from TCRdb applying MiXCR to the multiplex PCR reads. The sample consists of 300,000 to 500,000 distinct CDR3 sequences, about 14% of them appearing once. The sequencing input was blood. The source of these receptors is a man aged 50-59 years with Graves' ophthalmopathy. The CDR3 runs from the conserved cysteine through the conserved F or W. D genes are given only for firm matches. Only part of the rows carry a size: once, few, many, or a class if the clone is expanded.

TRBV3-1,-,many,TRBJ2-2,CASSPRPQGTGELFF,TGTGCCAGCAGCCCACGCCCCCAGGGCACCGGGGAGCTGTTTTTT
TRBV29-1,-,-,TRBJ2-1,CSVEDRDSGPYNEQFF,TGCAGCGTTGAAGATCGTGATAGCGGACCTTACAATGAGCAGTTCTTC
TRBV2,-,many,TRBJ2-3,CASSDGTRGGDTQYF,TGTGCCAGCAGTGATGGGACTCGAGGGGGAGATACGCAGTATTTT
TRBV3-1,-,many,TRBJ2-7,CASSQPGPSYEQYF,TGTGCCAGCAGCCAACCGGGCCCATCCTACGAGCAGTACTTC
TRBV10-3,-,many,TRBJ2-3,CAISESASREPDTQYF,TGTGCCATCAGTGAGTCAGCGAGCAGGGAGCCAGATACGCAGTATTTT
TRBV19,TRBD1,-,TRBJ2-2,CASSTTGTGFTGELFF,TGTGCCAGTAGTACGACCGGGACAGGGTTCACCGGGGAGCTGTTTTTT
TRBV5-1,-,-,TRBJ2-7,CASSSEGWYVSGQYF,TGCGCCAGCAGCTCGGAGGGGTGGTACGTCTCCGGGCAGTACTTC
TRBV20-1,TRBD2,many,TRBJ2-7,CSATTSGISYEQYF,TGCAGTGCTACGACTAGCGGGATCTCCTACGAGCAGTACTTC
TRBV7-3,-,few,TRBJ2-3,CASSLFNTDTQYF,TGTGCCAGCAGCTTATTCAACACAGATACGCAGTATTTT
TRBV10-3,-,-,TRBJ2-3,CATVAGPDTQYF,TGTGCCACCGTAGCCGGGCCAGATACGCAGTATTTT
TRBV18,TRBD2,-,TRBJ2-7,CASSSREGGDEQYF,TGTGCCAGCTCATCTCGGGAGGGCGGGGACGAGCAGTACTTC
TRBV4-1,-,few,TRBJ1-1,CASSQERREAFF,TGCGCCAGCAGCCAAGAACGTCGTGAAGCTTTCTTT
TRBV15,TRBD2,few,TRBJ2-1,CATSRPGLAGGPRGYNEQFF,TGTGCCACCAGCAGACCCGGACTAGCGGGAGGGCCGAGGGGGTACAATGAGCAGTTCTTC
TRBV29-1,-,few,TRBJ2-3,CSAGPGQSTDTQYF,TGCAGCGCCGGCCCCGGACAGAGCACAGATACGCAGTATTTT
TRBV7-9,TRBD1,few,TRBJ2-4,CASSQGTGGIQYF,TGTGCCAGCAGCCAAGGGACAGGGGGGATTCAGTACTTC
TRBV7-9,-,once,TRBJ1-1,CASRPDGNTEAFF,TGTGCCAGCCGGCCGGACGGGAACACTGAAGCTTTCTTT
TRBV20-1,-,-,TRBJ2-5,CSANRILQETQYF,TGCAGTGCCAACAGGATACTCCAAGAGACCCAGTACTTC
TRBV12-3/TRBV12-4,TRBD1,-,TRBJ1-2,CASSPGQGGINYGYTF,TGTGCCAGCAGTCCAGGACAGGGGGGGATAAACTATGGCTACACCTTC
TRBV2,-,many,TRBJ1-4,CASSSGHADATNEKLFF,TGTGCCAGCAGTTCGGGACACGCGGATGCAACTAATGAAAAACTGTTTTTT
TRBV18,TRBD1,many,TRBJ2-2,CASSITSGTGNTGELFF,TGTGCCAGCTCCATCACCTCCGGGACAGGCAACACCGGGGAGCTGTTTTTT
TRBV6-1,TRBD1,-,TRBJ2-2,CASTQTGTGTGELFF,TGTGCCAGCACCCAGACAGGGACAGGGACCGGGGAGCTGTTTTTT
TRBV3-1,-,many,TRBJ2-7,CASSDPGYEQYF,TGTGCCAGCAGCGATCCAGGCTACGAGCAGTACTTC
TRBV6-1,-,-,TRBJ2-5,CASSEATAQETQYF,TGTGCCAGCAGTGAAGCGACAGCCCAAGAGACCCAGTACTTC
TRBV11-3,-,-,TRBJ2-7,CASSYLRDALSYEQYF,TGTGCCAGCAGCTACCTCCGGGACGCACTCTCCTACGAGCAGTACTTC
TRBV28,TRBD1,many,TRBJ1-5,CASSTPGQGQPQHF,TGTGCCAGCAGTACCCCGGGACAGGGGCAGCCCCAGCATTTT
TRBV6-1,TRBD2,many,TRBJ2-7,CASKFGGRLDEQYF,TGTGCCAGCAAGTTTGGCGGGAGGTTAGACGAGCAGTACTTC
TRBV6-1,-,-,TRBJ2-3,CASSGRDGGTDTQYF,TGTGCCAGCAGTGGCCGGGACGGAGGCACAGATACGCAGTATTTT
TRBV6-1,-,few,TRBJ1-3,CASVPGHASGNTIYF,TGTGCCAGCGTCCCGGGACATGCCTCTGGAAACACCATATATTTT
TRBV29-1,-,-,TRBJ1-1,CSVGGSWGESTEAFF,TGCAGCGTTGGCGGGAGTTGGGGGGAGAGCACTGAAGCTTTCTTT
TRBV18,TRBD2,-,TRBJ2-7,CASSPAGTSGPTHEQYF,TGTGCCAGCTCACCAGCTGGGACTAGCGGCCCTACCCACGAGCAGTACTTC
TRBV5-1,-,many,TRBJ2-7,CASSLERPSSYEQYF,TGCGCCAGCAGCTTGGAGAGGCCAAGCTCCTACGAGCAGTACTTC
TRBV5-1,-,few,TRBJ2-7,CASSLARTPVTEQYF,TGCGCCAGCAGCTTGGCCAGGACTCCCGTGACGGAGCAGTACTTC
TRBV4-1,TRBD2,few,TRBJ2-5,CASSQDGRASWYF,TGCGCCAGCAGCCAAGATGGGAGGGCCTCGTGGTACTTC
TRBV20-1,-,many,TRBJ1-1,CSARGGSYTEAFF,TGCAGTGCTAGAGGGGGCAGCTACACTGAAGCTTTCTTT
TRBV20-1,-,few,TRBJ2-5,CSARDSGGETQYF,TGCAGTGCTAGAGACAGTGGAGGAGAGACCCAGTACTTC
TRBV11-2,-,few,TRBJ2-2,CASSLGAVTGELFF,TGTGCCAGCAGCCTTGGAGCAGTGACCGGGGAGCTGTTTTTT
TRBV12-5,-,few,TRBJ1-2,CASGERDGNYGYTF,TGTGCTAGTGGGGAGAGGGACGGGAACTATGGCTACACCTTC
TRBV20-1,-,many,TRBJ1-2,CSAIPGRLQLGGYTF,TGCAGTGCTATACCGGGACGGCTGCAGCTGGGAGGCTACACCTTC
TRBV29-1,-,few,TRBJ2-1,CSVLGVGEQFF,TGCAGCGTCTTGGGGGTAGGTGAGCAGTTCTTC
TRBV30,-,many,TRBJ2-7,CAWTDRSYEQYF,TGTGCCTGGACGGACCGCTCCTACGAGCAGTACTTC
TRBV5-4,TRBD2,-,TRBJ2-1,CASSPGAGTSGYNEQFF,TGTGCCAGCAGCCCCGGGGCCGGGACTAGCGGCTACAATGAGCAGTTCTTC
TRBV5-8,TRBD1,few,TRBJ2-1,CASSVGTGFVQFF,TGTGCCAGCAGCGTGGGGACAGGGTTCGTGCAGTTCTTC
TRBV6-5,TRBD2,-,TRBJ2-3,CASSYLGGSISDTQYF,TGTGCCAGCAGTTACTTAGGCGGGAGTATTTCGGATACGCAGTATTTT
TRBV12-3/TRBV12-4,-,few,TRBJ1-3,CASSLATRRLSGNTIYF,TGTGCCAGCAGTTTAGCCACCCGCAGGCTCTCTGGAAACACCATATATTTT
TRBV7-9,TRBD1,-,TRBJ1-1,CASSYYWTGGGTEAFF,TGTGCCAGCAGCTACTACTGGACAGGGGGAGGGACTGAAGCTTTCTTT